Detailed here is one T cell receptor (beta chain). This entry comes from a study of control samples from healthy donors and cancer patients. The germline V gene has CDR1 SGHTA and CDR2 FQGTGA. The CDR3 consists of 13 residues. Trimming stripped 5 bases from V and 5 bases from J, with 9 bases between. The data were produced by immunoSEQ multiplex PCR, yet TCRdb's version contains in-frame clones alone and is incomplete. In the table there are fewer than 120,000 clones, 88% of which are singletons. The TCR was taken from a woman aged 55-70 years with lung cancer. The rearrangement links TRBV7-3 to TRBJ2-2; D is uncertain. The specimen was PBMCs. DNA of the CDR3: TGTGCCAGCAGCCCGGGTGGTACCGGGGAGCTGTTTTTT. This gives the protein CASSPGGTGELFF.